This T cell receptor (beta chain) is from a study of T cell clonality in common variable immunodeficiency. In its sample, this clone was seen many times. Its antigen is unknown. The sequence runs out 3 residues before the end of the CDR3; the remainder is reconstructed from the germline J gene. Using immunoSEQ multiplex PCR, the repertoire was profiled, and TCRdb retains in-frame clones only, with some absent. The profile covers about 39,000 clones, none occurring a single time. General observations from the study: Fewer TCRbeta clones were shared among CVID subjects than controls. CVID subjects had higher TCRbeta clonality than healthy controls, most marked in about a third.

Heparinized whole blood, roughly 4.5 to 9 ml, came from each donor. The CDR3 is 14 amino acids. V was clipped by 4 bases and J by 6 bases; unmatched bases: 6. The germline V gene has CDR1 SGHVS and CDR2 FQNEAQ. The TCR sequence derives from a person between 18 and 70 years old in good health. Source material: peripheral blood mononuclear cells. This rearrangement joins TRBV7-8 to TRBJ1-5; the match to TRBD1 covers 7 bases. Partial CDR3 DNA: TGTGCCAGCAGCTCCAACAGGGGCCGTCAGCCC. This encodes CASSSNRGRQP. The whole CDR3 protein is CASSSNRGRQPQHF.